The sample holds many counts of the clone carrying this TCR beta chain. Its target is not known. The CDR3 runs to 13 residues. V trimming: 6 bases; J trimming: 4 bases; junction bases outside the gene matches: 2. The germline V gene encodes CDR1 MDHEN and CDR2 SYDVKM. The sample comes from a study of early T cells in non-severe SARS-CoV-2 infection. Points from the study as a whole: The matching step, a VDJdb search, favored anti-spike CD8 responses and missed private and CD4 specificities.

Individual cDNA molecules received unique molecular identifiers. TCRdb re-derived calls from the 5' RACE reads in MiXCR, one entry per CDR3 protein. The repertoire holds 20,000 to 25,000 distinct CDR3 sequences, 3.5% to 4.5% seen once, with roughly 5.7% in the top ten. The V call is TRBV28, the J call TRBJ2-7, with 11 nucleotides matching TRBD1. Sequenced sample: whole blood. The TCR was taken from an adult who was a healthcare worker with PCR-confirmed SARS-CoV-2 infection or an uninfected control (not recorded which). CDR3 sequence (DNA): TGTGCCAGCAGCGGGGACAGGGGGTACGAGCAGTACTTC. As protein: CASSGDRGYEQYF.